The 9 T cell receptor beta chains below all came from one sample that was sequenced in a study of shared clonotypes between healthy human individuals (TCRdb year 2020). Libraries were constructed by the immunoSEQ multiplex PCR assay. What TCRdb holds here is the immuneACCESS table cut down to in-frame rearrangements. Part of the clones is not present; checked against another copy, under half of the missing clones reflect an unresolved V gene, and the others are unexplained. In all, the sample holds about 660,000 clones, and roughly 70% of those were seen once. About 1.7% of the sample comes from the top ten. Sequencing was done on a sample of memory CD4+ T cells sorted from blood. What the cell subset or site label conveys for this sample: CD45RA-negative fraction. Receptors originate from a woman in her 30s in good health.

CDR3 nucleotide sequence: TGTGCCAGCAGCACATCGCGGGCGGGGACCTACGAGCAGTACTTC. It is translated as CASSTSRAGTYEQYF. The gene calls are TRBV5-4 and TRBJ2-7, with TRBD2 as a possible D gene (6 bases). V lost 4 bases and J 2 bases, leaving 16 bases between the germline ends. Germline-derived CDR1 and CDR2 are SGHNT and YYREEE (reference sequence). The CDR3 has 15 amino acids.

This clone was seen once. The V gene is TRBV27, the J gene TRBJ2-7; the D is unclear. The CDR3 runs to 15 residues. Germline V gene sequence: CDR1 MNHEY, CDR2 SMNVEV (reference sequence). Trimming took off 2 bases at V and 2 bases at J, with 13 bases between the two ends. The CDR3 here is CASSLKVGLTYEQYF. In DNA, the CDR3 is TGTGCCAGCAGTTTAAAAGTAGGCTTGACCTACGAGCAGTACTTC.

A few counts support this clone. This sequence joins TRBV18 and TRBJ2-7; no firm D call. This CDR3 region has 11 residues. CDR1 and CDR2 (germline): KGHSH, LQKENI. Trimming shortened V by 6 bases and J by 2 bases, and 5 bases separated the two germline ends. The CDR3, as DNA: TGTGCCAGCTCCCTTGCCTACGAGCAGTACTTC. It specifies CASSLAYEQYF.

This clone has more than one count but fewer than ten. The chain has TRBV10-3 and TRBJ2-7; no clear D gene. Germline values: CDR1 ENHRY, CDR2 SYGVKD. V gave up 6 bases and J gave up 6 bases, with 12 bases separating them. The CDR3 sequence is 12 residues long. The DNA for the CDR3 is TGTGCCATCAGACCGACCGAAGGCGAGCAGTACTTC. Translation: CAIRPTEGEQYF.

This chain uses TRBV4-1 with TRBJ1-1; tentatively, D is TRBD1 (5 bases). V was pared by 3 bases and J by 7 bases, with 18 bases between. This CDR3 has 15 amino acids. Germline assignment: CDR1 MGHRA and CDR2 YSYEKL. The CDR3 DNA sequence: TGCGCCAGCAGCCATGCCCTGGGGGGGTACAGTGAAGCTTTCTTT. It yields the protein CASSHALGGYSEAFF.

Regarding this clone: This CDR3 is also generated by other DNA sequences in the sample. This chain connects TRBV6-5 to TRBJ1-5; TRBD1 matches at 8 bases. CDR1 is MNHEY and CDR2 is SVGAGI in the germline V gene. Trimming took 6 bases from V and 6 from J; bases not matched to a gene: 7. The CDR3 sequence is 14 residues long. CDR3 region: CASSLTGGSQPQHF. The CDR3 DNA reads as TGTGCCAGCAGCCTTACAGGGGGGAGTCAGCCCCAGCATTTT.

The chain carries TRBV7-9 and TRBJ2-3, with D maybe TRBD2 (6 bases). Germline V gene data show CDR1 as SEHNR and CDR2 as FQNEAQ (reference sequence). V lost 5 bases to trimming and J lost 1 base, with 13 bases between them. The CDR3 consists of 15 residues. The CDR3 spells CASSTGTSRTDTQYF. CDR3 nucleotides: TGTGCCAGCAGCACCGGGACTTCTCGCACAGATACGCAGTATTTT.

A few counts support this clone. This rearrangement joins TRBV7-9 to TRBJ2-5; 7 positions match TRBD2. In germline, CDR1 is SEHNR, CDR2 FQNEAQ (reference sequence). The CDR3 sequence is 15 residues long. Trimming cost V 2 bases and J 2 bases; bases outside gene matches: 5. This CDR3 is CASSLSGGRQETQYF. The CDR3 region has the DNA TGTGCCAGCAGCTTATCGGGCGGGAGACAAGAGACCCAGTACTTC.

A remark on this clone: Other DNA sequences from this sample encode an identical CDR3 as well. V gene TRBV6-5 combines with J gene TRBJ1-1; a possible D gene is TRBD1 (5 bases). Trimming cost V 2 bases and J 4 bases, with 8 bases left between them. Germline V CDR1 and CDR2: MNHEY, SVGAGI. There are 13 residues in the CDR3. CDR3 sequence: CASSYQGGTEAFF. CDR3 in DNA: TGTGCCAGCAGTTACCAGGGTGGCACTGAAGCTTTCTTT.